This T cell receptor (beta chain) emerged from a study of blood T cell repertoires in COVID-19. CDR1 is MNHEY and CDR2 is SVGAGI in the germline V gene. The CDR3 contains 15 residues. V trimming: 6 bases; J trimming: 6 bases; junction bases outside the gene matches: 8. Authors' methods: Cell counts per sample came from amplifying reference gene primers. The table came from immunoSEQ multiplex PCR; TCRdb's copy has only in-frame clones and leaves some out. V, J and clone size are taken as reported in that table, and D and trimming were inferred from the DNA itself. Here the sample spans a few hundred thousand clones, roughly 87% being singletons.

Input material: peripheral blood. The V gene is TRBV6-5, the J gene TRBJ2-2; 9 bases fit TRBD1. The clonotype was recovered from a woman in her forties or fifties who had recovered from COVID-19. The DNA of the CDR3 is TGTGCCAGCAGCCCGGGACAGGGAAACCCCGGGGAGCTGTTTTTT. It encodes CASSPGQGNPGELFF.